The entry below gives a single TCR beta chain sequence along with its context. The data originate from a study of shared T cell receptors in the human thymus. The table came from immunoSEQ multiplex PCR; TCRdb's copy has only in-frame clones and leaves some out. The table lists 500,000 to 550,000 clones, around 82% of them singletons, with roughly 0.013% in the top ten. The CDR3 is 17 amino acids. Trimming took 3 bases from V and 2 from J; bases not matched to a gene: 6. CDR1 and CDR2 (germline): MGHRA, YSYEKL. The sample was also linked to a second study, of human thymus T cells.

This receptor was identified in a boy under two years old with a congenital heart defect. The J gene is TRBJ2-7, the V gene TRBV4-1; 14 nucleotides align to TRBD2. The sequencing sample was made of thymocytes. The CDR3 DNA reads TGCGCCAGCAGCCAGGATAAGACTAGCGGGAGGGCCTACGAGCAGTACTTC. Its translation is CASSQDKTSGRAYEQYF.